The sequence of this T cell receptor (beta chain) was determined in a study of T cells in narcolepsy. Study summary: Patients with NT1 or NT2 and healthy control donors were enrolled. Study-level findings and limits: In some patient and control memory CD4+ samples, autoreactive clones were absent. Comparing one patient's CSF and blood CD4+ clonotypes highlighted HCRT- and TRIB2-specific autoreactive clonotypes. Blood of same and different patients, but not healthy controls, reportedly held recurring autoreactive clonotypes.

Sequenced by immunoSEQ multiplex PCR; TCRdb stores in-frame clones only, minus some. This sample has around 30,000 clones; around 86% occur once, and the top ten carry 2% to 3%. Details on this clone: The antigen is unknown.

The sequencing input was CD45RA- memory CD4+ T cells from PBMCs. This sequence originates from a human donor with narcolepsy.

This CDR3 is CASSLSWSSYEQYF. CDR3 DNA: TGTGCCAGCAGTTTATCATGGAGCTCCTACGAGCAGTACTTC. The chain combines TRBV27 with TRBJ2-5; no definite D call. Gene TRBJ2-7 matches the end of the DNA better, so the J call may be wrong. Germline CDR1 and CDR2: MNHEY and SMNVEV (reference sequence). The CDR3 is 14 amino acids.